This T cell receptor beta chain was recorded in a study of early T cells in non-severe SARS-CoV-2 infection. Overall study context: Investigators sequenced bulk RNA drawn from unsorted whole blood, and chains remained unpaired.

After removal of 7 bases from V and 7 bases from J, the junction contained 10 bases not matched to a gene. The CDR3 extends over 15 amino acids. Unique molecular identifiers tagged individual cDNA molecules. One entry per CDR3 protein results from TCRdb running MiXCR on the 5' RACE reads. The sample records around 65,000 distinct CDR3 sequences, around 13% being singletons. The rearrangement uses TRBV12-3 or TRBV12-4 and TRBJ2-3, with TRBD1 identical over 11 bases. The starting material was whole blood, obtained at baseline. This receptor was obtained from an adult who was a healthcare worker with PCR-confirmed SARS-CoV-2 infection or an uninfected control (not recorded which). The CDR3 bases are TGTGCCAGCATCTCGGGGGGACAGGGGGGATATACGCAGTATTTT. It codes for CASISGGQGGYTQYF.